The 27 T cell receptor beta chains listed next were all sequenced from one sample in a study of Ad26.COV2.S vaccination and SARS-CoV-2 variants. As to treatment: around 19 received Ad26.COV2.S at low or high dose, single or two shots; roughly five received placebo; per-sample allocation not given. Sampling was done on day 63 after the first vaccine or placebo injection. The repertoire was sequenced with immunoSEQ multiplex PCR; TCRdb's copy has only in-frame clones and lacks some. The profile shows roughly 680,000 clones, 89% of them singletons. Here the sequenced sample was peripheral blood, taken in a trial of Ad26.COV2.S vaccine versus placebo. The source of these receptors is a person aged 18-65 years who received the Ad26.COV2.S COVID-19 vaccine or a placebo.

As DNA, the CDR3 is TGTGCCAGCTCACCGTACCGGGACACCTACGAGCAGTACTTC. Protein: CASSPYRDTYEQYF. The genes are TRBV18 and TRBJ2-7; D perhaps matches TRBD1 (6 bases). Deletions cut 3 bases from V and 2 bases from J, with 11 bases between. CDR3 length equals 14 residues. Germline V gene lookup returns CDR1 KGHSH and CDR2 LQKENI.

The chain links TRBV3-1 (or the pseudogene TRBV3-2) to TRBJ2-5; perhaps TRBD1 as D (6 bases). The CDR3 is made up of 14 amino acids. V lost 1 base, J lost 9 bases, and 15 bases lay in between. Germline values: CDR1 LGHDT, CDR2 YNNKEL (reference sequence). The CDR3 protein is CASSQVAGEGAQYF. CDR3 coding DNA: TGTGCCAGCAGCCAAGTAGCAGGGGAAGGGGCCCAGTACTTC.

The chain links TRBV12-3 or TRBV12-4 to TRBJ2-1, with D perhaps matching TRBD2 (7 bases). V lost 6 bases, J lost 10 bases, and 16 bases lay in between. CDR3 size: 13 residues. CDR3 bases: TGTGCCAGCAGCCTGGGGGCGGGAGTGGAGCAGTTCTTC. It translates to CASSLGAGVEQFF.

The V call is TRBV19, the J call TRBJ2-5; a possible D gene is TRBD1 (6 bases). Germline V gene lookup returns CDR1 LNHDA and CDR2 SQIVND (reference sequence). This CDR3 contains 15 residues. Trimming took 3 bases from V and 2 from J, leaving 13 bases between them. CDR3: CASSIQGQLQETQYF. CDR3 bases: TGTGCCAGTAGTATCCAAGGACAGCTTCAAGAGACCCAGTACTTC.

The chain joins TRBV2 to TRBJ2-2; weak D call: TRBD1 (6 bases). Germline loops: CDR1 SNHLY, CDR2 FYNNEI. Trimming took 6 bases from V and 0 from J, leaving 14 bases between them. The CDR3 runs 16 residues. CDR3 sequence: CASSERGKPNTGELFF. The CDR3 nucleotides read TGTGCCAGCAGCGAAAGGGGGAAACCGAACACCGGGGAGCTGTTTTTT.

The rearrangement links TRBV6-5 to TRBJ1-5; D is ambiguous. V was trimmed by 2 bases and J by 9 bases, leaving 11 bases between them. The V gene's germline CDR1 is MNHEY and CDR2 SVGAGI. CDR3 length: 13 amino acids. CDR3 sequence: CASSYAVSTPQHF. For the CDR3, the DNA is TGTGCCAGCAGTTACGCAGTTAGTACGCCCCAGCATTTT.

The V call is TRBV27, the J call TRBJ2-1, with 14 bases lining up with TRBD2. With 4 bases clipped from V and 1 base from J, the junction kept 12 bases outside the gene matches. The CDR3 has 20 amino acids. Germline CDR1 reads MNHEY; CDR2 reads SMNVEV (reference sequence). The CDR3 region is CASSSLSGTSGRRSYNEQFF. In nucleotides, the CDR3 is TGTGCCAGCAGTTCCCTTTCCGGGACTAGCGGGAGAAGGTCCTACAATGAGCAGTTCTTC.

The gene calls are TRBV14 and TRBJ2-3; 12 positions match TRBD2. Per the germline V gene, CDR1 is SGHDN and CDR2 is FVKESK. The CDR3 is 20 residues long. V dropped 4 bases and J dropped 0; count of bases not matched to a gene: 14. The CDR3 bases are TGTGCCAGCAGCCGAAGCCCGGTTCTAGCGGGAGGGGACAGCACAGATACGCAGTATTTT. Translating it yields CASSRSPVLAGGDSTDTQYF.

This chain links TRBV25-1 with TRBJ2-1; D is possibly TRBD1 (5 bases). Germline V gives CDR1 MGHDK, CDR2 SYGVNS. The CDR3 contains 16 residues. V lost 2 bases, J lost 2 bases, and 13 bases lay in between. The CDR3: CASSETKGPPYNEQFF. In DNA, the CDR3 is TGTGCCAGCAGTGAAACGAAGGGGCCTCCCTACAATGAGCAGTTCTTC.

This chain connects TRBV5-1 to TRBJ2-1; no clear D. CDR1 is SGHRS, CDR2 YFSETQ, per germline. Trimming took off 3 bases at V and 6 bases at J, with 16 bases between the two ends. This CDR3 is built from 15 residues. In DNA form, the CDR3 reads TGCGCCAGCAGCTCCGGGCCCTCCCTGAGCAATGAGCAGTTCTTC. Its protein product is CASSSGPSLSNEQFF.

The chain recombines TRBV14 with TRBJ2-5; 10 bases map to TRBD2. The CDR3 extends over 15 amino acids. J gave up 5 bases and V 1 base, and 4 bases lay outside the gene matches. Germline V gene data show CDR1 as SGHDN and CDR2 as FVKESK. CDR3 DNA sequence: TGTGCCAGCAGCCAAGGAGCGGGGGGGCTGGAGACCCAGTACTTC. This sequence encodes CASSQGAGGLETQYF.

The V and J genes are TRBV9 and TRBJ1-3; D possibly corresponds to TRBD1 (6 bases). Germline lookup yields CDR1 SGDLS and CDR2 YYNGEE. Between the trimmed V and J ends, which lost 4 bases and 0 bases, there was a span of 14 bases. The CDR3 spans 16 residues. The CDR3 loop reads CASSPGQSLSGNTIYF. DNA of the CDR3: TGTGCCAGCAGCCCTGGACAGTCGCTCTCTGGAAACACCATATATTTT.

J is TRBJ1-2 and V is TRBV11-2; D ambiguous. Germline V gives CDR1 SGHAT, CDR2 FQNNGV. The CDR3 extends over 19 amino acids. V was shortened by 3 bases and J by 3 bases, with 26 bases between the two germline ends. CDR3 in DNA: TGTGCCAGCAGCTTTTATAGGAATCCGTCCAATAGTCCCGACTATGGCTACACCTTC. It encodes CASSFYRNPSNSPDYGYTF.

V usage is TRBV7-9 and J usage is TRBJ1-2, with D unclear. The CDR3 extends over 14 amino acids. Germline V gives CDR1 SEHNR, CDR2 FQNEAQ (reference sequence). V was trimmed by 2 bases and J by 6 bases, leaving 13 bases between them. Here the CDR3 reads CASSLSGPLDGYTF. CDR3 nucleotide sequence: TGTGCCAGCAGCTTAAGCGGACCCCTGGATGGCTACACCTTC.

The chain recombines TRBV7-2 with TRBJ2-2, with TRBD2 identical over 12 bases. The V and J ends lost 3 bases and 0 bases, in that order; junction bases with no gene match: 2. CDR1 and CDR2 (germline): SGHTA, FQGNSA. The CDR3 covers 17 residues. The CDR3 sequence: CASSLLAGGPNTGELFF. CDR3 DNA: TGTGCCAGCAGCTTGCTAGCGGGGGGGCCGAACACCGGGGAGCTGTTTTTT.

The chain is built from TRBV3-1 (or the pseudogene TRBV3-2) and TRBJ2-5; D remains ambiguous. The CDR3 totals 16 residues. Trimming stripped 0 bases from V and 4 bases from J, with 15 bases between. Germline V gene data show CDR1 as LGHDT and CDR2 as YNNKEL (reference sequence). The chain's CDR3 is CASSQDQVPGRETQYF. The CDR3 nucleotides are TGTGCCAGCAGCCAAGATCAAGTCCCCGGACGAGAGACCCAGTACTTC.

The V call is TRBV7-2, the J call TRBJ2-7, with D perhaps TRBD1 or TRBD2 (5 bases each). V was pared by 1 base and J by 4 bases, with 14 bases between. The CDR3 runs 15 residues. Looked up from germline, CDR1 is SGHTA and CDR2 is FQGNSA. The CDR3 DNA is TGTGCCAGCAGCTTAGGGGGGATGATGGGTTACGAGCAGTACTTC. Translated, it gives CASSLGGMMGYEQYF.

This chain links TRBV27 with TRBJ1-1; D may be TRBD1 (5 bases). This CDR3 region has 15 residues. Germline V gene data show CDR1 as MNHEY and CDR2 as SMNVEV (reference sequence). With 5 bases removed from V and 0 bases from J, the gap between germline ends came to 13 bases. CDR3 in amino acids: CASSERQLMNTEAFF. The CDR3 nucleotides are TGTGCCAGCAGTGAAAGACAGTTAATGAACACTGAAGCTTTCTTT.

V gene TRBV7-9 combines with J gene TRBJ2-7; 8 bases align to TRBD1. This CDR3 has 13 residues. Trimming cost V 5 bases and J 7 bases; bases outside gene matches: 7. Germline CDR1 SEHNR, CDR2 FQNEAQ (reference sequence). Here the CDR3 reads CASSTWTGQEQYF. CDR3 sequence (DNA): TGTGCCAGCAGCACCTGGACAGGGCAGGAGCAGTACTTC.

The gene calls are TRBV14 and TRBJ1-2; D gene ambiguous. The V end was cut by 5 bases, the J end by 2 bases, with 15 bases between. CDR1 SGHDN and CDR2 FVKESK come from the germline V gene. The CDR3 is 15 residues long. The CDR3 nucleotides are TGTGCCAGCAGCACCTTAGGCCTCCTGAACTATGGCTACACCTTC. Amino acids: CASSTLGLLNYGYTF.

The CDR3, as DNA: TGCGCCAGCAGTGACGGGGCTACCAACTATGGCTACACCTTC. It translates to CASSDGATNYGYTF. This chain uses TRBV5-1 with TRBJ1-2; a possible D gene is TRBD1 (5 bases). V was trimmed by 5 bases and J by 2 bases, leaving 13 bases between them. The germline CDR1 and CDR2 sequences are SGHRS and YFSETQ. The CDR3 has 14 amino acids.

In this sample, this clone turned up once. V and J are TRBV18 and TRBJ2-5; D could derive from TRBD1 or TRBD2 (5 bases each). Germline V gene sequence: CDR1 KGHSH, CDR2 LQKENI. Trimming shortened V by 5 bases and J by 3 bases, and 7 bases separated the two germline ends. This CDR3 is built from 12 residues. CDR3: CASSEGKETQYF. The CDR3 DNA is TGTGCCAGCTCAGAGGGGAAAGAGACCCAGTACTTC.

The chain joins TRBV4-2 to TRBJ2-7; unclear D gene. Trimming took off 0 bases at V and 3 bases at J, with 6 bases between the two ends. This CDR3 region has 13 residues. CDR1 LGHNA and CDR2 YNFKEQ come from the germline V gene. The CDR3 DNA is TGTGCCAGCAGCCAAGAGACGGGCTACGAGCAGTACTTC. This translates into CASSQETGYEQYF.

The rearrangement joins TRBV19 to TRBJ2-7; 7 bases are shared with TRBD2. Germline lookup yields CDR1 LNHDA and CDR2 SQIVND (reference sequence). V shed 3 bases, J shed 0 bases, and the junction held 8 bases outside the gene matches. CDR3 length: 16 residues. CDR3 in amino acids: CASSIRYGGTSYEQYF. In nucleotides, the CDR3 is TGTGCCAGTAGTATTCGTTACGGGGGGACCTCCTACGAGCAGTACTTC.

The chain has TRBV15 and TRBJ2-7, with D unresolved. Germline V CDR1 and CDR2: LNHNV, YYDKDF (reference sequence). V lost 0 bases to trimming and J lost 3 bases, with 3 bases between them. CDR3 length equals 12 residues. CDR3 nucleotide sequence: TGTGCCACCAGCAGAGATCGCTACGAGCAGTACTTC. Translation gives CATSRDRYEQYF.

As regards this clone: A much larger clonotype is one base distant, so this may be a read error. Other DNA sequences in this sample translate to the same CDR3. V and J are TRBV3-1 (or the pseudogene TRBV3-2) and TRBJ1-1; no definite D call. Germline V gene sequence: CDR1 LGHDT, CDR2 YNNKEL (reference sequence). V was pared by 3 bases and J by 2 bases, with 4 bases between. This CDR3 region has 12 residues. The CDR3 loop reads CASSQGNTEAFF. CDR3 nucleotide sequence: TGTGCCAGCAGCCAGGGAAACACTGAAGCTTTCTTT.

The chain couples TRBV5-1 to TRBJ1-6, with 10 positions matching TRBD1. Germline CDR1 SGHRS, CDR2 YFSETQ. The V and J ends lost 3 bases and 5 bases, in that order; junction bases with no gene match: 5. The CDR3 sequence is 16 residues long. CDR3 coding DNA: TGCGCCAGCAGCTCCTTGGACAGGGGGAATAATTCACCCCTCCACTTT. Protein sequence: CASSSLDRGNNSPLHF.